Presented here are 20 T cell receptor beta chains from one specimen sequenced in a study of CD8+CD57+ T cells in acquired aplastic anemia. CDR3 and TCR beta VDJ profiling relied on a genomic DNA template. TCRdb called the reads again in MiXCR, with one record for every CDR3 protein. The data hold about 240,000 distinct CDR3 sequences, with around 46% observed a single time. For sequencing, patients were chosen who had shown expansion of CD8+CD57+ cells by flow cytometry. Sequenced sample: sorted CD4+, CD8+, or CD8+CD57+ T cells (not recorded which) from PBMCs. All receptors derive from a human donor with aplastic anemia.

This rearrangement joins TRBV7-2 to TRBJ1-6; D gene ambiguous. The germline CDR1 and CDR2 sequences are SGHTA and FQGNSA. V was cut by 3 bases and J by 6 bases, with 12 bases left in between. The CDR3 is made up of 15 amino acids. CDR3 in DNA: TGTGCCAGCAGCTTGCAGCCTAACGCTAATTCACCCCTCCACTTT. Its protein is CASSLQPNANSPLHF.

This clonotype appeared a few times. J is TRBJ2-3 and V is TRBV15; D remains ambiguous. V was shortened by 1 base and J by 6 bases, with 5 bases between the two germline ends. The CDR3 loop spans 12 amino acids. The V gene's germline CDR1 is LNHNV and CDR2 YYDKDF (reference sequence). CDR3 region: CATSRVGDTQYF. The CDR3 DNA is TGTGCCACCAGCAGAGTTGGGGATACGCAGTATTTT.

The CDR3, as DNA: TGTGCCAGCAGCTCGTTAGCGGCGCCGGCTTACGAGCAGTACTTC. Amino acids: CASSSLAAPAYEQYF. V and J are TRBV7-8 and TRBJ2-7, with TRBD2 as a possible D gene (6 bases). V was pared by 4 bases and J by 4 bases, with 17 bases between. The CDR3 extends over 15 amino acids. Germline CDR1 reads SGHVS; CDR2 reads FQNEAQ.

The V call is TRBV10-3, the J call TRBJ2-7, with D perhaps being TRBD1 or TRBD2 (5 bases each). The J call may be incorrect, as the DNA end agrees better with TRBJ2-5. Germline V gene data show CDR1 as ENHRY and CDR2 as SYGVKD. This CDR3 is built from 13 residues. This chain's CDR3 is CASSTGPLGTQYF. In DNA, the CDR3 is TGTGCCAGCAGCACGGGGCCACTGGGGACCCAGTACTTC.

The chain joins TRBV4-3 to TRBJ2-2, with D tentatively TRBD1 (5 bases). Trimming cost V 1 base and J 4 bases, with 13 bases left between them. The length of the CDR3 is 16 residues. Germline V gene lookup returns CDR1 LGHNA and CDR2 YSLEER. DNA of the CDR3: TGCGCCAGCAGCCAAGTCGTCGGACAAAGCACCGGGGAGCTGTTTTTT. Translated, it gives CASSQVVGQSTGELFF.

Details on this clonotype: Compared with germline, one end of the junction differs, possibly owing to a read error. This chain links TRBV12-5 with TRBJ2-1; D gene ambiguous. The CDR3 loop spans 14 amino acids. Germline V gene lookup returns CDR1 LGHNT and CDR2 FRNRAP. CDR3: CASGFHGFYNVQFF. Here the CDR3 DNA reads TGTGCTAGTGGTTTCCACGGGTTCTACAATGTGCAGTTCTTC.

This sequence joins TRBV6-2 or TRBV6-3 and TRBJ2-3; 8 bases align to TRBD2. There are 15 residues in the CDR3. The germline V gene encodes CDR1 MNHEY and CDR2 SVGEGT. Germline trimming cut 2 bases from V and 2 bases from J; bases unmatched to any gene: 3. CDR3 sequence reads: CASSYPGLATDTQYF. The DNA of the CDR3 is TGTGCCAGCAGTTACCCCGGACTAGCCACAGATACGCAGTATTTT.

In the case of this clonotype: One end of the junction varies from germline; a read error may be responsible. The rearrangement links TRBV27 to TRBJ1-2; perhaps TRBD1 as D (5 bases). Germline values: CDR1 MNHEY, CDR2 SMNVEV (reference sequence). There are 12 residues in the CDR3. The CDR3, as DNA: TGTACCAGCAGTTCAGGGCCCCATGGCTACACCTTC. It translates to CTSSSGPHGYTF.

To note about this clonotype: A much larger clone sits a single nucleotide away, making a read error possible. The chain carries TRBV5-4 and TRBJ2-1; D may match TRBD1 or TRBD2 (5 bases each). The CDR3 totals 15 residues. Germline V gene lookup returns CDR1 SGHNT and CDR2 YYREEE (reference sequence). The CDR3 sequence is CASSQAGGSPHEQFF. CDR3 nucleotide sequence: TGCGCCAGCAGCCAAGCTGGGGGATCTCCCCATGAGCAGTTCTTC.

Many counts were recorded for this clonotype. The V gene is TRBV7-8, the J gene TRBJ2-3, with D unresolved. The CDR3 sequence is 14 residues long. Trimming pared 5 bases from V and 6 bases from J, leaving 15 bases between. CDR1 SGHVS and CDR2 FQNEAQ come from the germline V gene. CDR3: CASSLWTQADTQYF. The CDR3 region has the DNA TGTGCCAGCAGCCTATGGACCCAAGCGGATACGCAGTATTTT.

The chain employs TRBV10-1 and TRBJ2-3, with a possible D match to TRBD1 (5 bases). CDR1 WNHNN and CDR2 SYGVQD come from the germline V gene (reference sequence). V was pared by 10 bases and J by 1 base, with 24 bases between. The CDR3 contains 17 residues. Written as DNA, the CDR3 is TGCGCCACCCTGCCTGGGGCGATAACGACCGGCACAGATACGCAGTATTTT. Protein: CATLPGAITTGTDTQYF.

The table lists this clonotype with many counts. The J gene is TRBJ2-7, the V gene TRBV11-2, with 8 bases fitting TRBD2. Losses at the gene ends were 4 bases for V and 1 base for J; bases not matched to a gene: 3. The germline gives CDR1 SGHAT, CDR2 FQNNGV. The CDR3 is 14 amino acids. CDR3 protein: CASSSSGSSYEQYF. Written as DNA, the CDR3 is TGTGCCAGCAGCTCTAGCGGGTCGTCCTACGAGCAGTACTTC.

CDR3 DNA sequence: TGTGCCATCAGTACCTCGGACATTTCCTACGAGCAGTACTTC. Protein sequence: CAISTSDISYEQYF. This chain joins TRBV10-3 and TRBJ2-7, with D perhaps matching TRBD1 (5 bases). This CDR3 is 14 amino acids long. Germline V gene sequence: CDR1 ENHRY, CDR2 SYGVKD. Trimming left V 5 bases short and J 1 base short, with 12 bases between.

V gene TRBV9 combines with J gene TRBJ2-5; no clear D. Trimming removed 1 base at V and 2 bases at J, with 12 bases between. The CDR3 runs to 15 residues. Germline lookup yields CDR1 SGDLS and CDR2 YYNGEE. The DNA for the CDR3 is TGTGCCAGCAGCGTAAACCCTGATGCACAAGAGACCCAGTACTTC. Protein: CASSVNPDAQETQYF.

CDR3 coding DNA: TGTGCCACCAGCAGAGATTTACACAGGGGGACTGAAGCTTTCTTT. Amino acids: CATSRDLHRGTEAFF. The chain is built from TRBV15 and TRBJ1-1; 8 bases align to TRBD1. This CDR3 comprises 15 residues. V lost 0 bases to trimming and J lost 5 bases; unmatched junction nucleotides: 5. Germline V gene lookup returns CDR1 LNHNV and CDR2 YYDKDF (reference sequence).

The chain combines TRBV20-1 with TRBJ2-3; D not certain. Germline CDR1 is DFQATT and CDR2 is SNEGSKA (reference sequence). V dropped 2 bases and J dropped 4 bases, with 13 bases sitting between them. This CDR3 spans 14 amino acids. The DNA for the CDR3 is TGCAGTGCTAGATCTGCGAGCGTCTCAGATACGCAGTATTTT. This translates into CSARSASVSDTQYF.

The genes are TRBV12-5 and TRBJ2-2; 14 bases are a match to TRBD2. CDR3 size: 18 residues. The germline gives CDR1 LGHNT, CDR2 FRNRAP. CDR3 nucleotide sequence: TGTGCCAGCAGCCACCCGACTAGCGGGGGGGCGAACACCGGGGAGCTGTTTTTT. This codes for CASSHPTSGGANTGELFF.

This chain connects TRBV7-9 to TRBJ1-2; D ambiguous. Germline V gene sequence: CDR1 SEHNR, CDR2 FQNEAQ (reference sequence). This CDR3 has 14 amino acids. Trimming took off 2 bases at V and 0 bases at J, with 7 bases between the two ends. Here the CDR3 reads CASSLTLPNYGYTF. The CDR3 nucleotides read TGTGCCAGCAGCTTAACGCTTCCTAACTATGGCTACACCTTC.

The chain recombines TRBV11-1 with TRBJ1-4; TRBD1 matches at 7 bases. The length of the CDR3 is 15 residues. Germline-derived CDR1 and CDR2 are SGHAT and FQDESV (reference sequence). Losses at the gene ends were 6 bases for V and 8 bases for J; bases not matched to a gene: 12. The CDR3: CASSEPQGEDEKLFF. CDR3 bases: TGTGCCAGCAGTGAACCCCAGGGGGAGGACGAAAAACTGTTTTTT.

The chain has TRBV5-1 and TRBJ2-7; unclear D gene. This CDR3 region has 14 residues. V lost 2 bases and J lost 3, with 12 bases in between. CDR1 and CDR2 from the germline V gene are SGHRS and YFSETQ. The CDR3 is CASSFDLSNYEQYF. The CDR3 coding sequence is TGCGCCAGCAGCTTCGACCTAAGTAACTACGAGCAGTACTTC.